The 27 T cell receptor beta chains reported below all come from one sample, sequenced in a study of T cell clones after liver transplantation. Sequencing was performed with immunoSEQ multiplex PCR; in TCRdb, only in-frame clones are kept and a portion is missing. Here the sample spans roughly 120,000 clones, about nine tenths being singletons. The source was CD4+ T cells from blood, collected 12 months after liver transplant. These receptors all come from a human patient who received a liver transplant. A subset of T cells may come from the graft donor.

The V call is TRBV7-4, the J call TRBJ2-3; 12 nucleotides agree with TRBD1. Losses at the gene ends were 7 bases for V and 5 bases for J; bases not matched to a gene: 13. Germline CDR1 SGHVT, CDR2 SQSDAQ. CDR3 length: 17 amino acids. CDR3 coding DNA: TGTGCCAGCACCAACCCGAATGGGACAGGGGGCGAAGATACGCAGTATTTT. Translated, it gives CASTNPNGTGGEDTQYF.

The V call is TRBV19, the J call TRBJ2-1, with D maybe TRBD1 (6 bases). The CDR3 is 16 amino acids. Germline CDR1 LNHDA, CDR2 SQIVND (reference sequence). Trimming stripped 1 base from V and 2 bases from J, with 12 bases between. The CDR3 loop reads CASSIGTGIAYNEQFF. DNA for the CDR3: TGTGCCAGTAGTATAGGAACAGGGATTGCCTACAATGAGCAGTTCTTC.

V is TRBV19 and J is TRBJ2-3, with 7 bases lining up with TRBD1. The CDR3 covers 16 residues. J was trimmed by 0 bases and V by 2 bases; bases with no gene match: 5. Germline V lookup: CDR1 LNHDA, CDR2 SQIVND (reference sequence). The CDR3 sequence is CASSIFEGASTDTQYF. The CDR3 DNA reads as TGTGCCAGTAGTATATTCGAGGGGGCAAGCACAGATACGCAGTATTTT. Filled out from reference TRBV19 and TRBJ2-3, the complete variable domain reads DGGITQSPKYLFRKEGQNVTLSCEQNLNHDAMYWYRQDPGQGLRLIYYSQIVNDFQKGDIAEGYSVSREKKESFPLTVTSAQKNPTAFYLCASSIFEGASTDTQYFGPGTRLTVL.

The chain is built from TRBV5-1 and TRBJ1-3, with D perhaps matching TRBD1 (6 bases). This CDR3 has 16 amino acids. The germline gives CDR1 SGHRS, CDR2 YFSETQ. Trimming took off 3 bases at V and 2 bases at J, with 15 bases between the two ends. The CDR3: CASSSTGTTTGNTIYF. DNA of the CDR3: TGCGCCAGCAGCTCGACCGGGACAACAACTGGAAACACCATATATTTT. The variable domain in full, completed from reference TRBV5-1 and TRBJ1-3, reads KAGVTQTPRYLIKTRGQQVTLSCSPISGHRSVSWYQQTPGQGLQFLFEYFSETQRNKGNFPGRFSGRQFSNSRSEMNVSTLELGDSALYLCASSSTGTTTGNTIYFGEGSWLTVV.

This clone came up once. The chain employs TRBV10-1 and TRBJ2-1, with 11 positions matching TRBD2. This CDR3 has 15 amino acids. Germline V gene data show CDR1 as WNHNN and CDR2 as SYGVQD (reference sequence). With 2 bases clipped from V and 7 bases from J, the junction kept 4 bases outside the gene matches. The CDR3: CASSETSGSGNEQFF. CDR3 DNA: TGCGCCAGCAGTGAGACTAGCGGGAGCGGGAATGAGCAGTTCTTC.

This chain connects TRBV7-2 to TRBJ2-1; 13 nucleotides line up with TRBD2. With V trimmed by 5 bases and J by 2 bases, 3 bases remained unmatched. Germline assignment: CDR1 SGHTA and CDR2 FQGNSA. The length of the CDR3 is 16 residues. The CDR3 region is CASSRTSGRPYNEQFF. CDR3 coding DNA: TGTGCCAGCAGCCGGACTAGCGGGAGACCCTACAATGAGCAGTTCTTC. Filled out from reference TRBV7-2 and TRBJ2-1, the complete variable domain reads GAGVSQSPSNKVTEKGKDVELRCDPISGHTALYWYRQSLGQGLEFLIYFQGNSAPDKSGLPSDRFSAERTGGSVSTLTIQRTQQEDSAVYLCASSRTSGRPYNEQFFGPGTRLTVL.

The V gene is TRBV7-2, the J gene TRBJ2-7, with D tentatively TRBD1 (6 bases). The CDR3 is 14 residues long. Deletions cut 1 base from V and 0 bases from J, with 7 bases between. Germline CDR1 SGHTA, CDR2 FQGNSA. This chain's CDR3 is CASSLDRDSYEQYF. The CDR3 DNA reads TGTGCCAGCAGCTTAGACAGGGACTCCTACGAGCAGTACTTC.

This chain connects TRBV28 to TRBJ1-5; the D gene is possibly TRBD1 (5 bases). Germline CDR1 MDHEN, CDR2 SYDVKM. The CDR3 is made up of 18 amino acids. The V end lost 2 bases, the J end lost 0 bases, and 17 bases lay between the germline ends. CDR3 DNA sequence: TGTGCCAGCAGTTTAAGGGAGGGGCTGATAGGTAGCAATCAGCCCCAGCATTTT. Protein product: CASSLREGLIGSNQPQHF.

The CDR3 DNA reads TGCAGCGTTGGTCAGGGGAGGTGGACTGAAGCTTTCTTT. Protein sequence: CSVGQGRWTEAFF. V gene TRBV29-1 combines with J gene TRBJ1-1, with D maybe TRBD1 (6 bases). The CDR3 has 13 amino acids. The ends were cut back, 4 bases at V and 5 bases at J, with 14 bases in the middle. CDR1 and CDR2 (germline): SQVTM, ANQGSEA.

The V gene is TRBV10-3, the J gene TRBJ2-3; D is unclear. V was cut by 10 bases and J by 4 bases, with 9 bases left in between. CDR1 is ENHRY and CDR2 is SYGVKD in the germline V gene. This CDR3 has 11 amino acids. As DNA, the CDR3 is TGTGCCACCGCCCTATCAGATACGCAGTATTTT. Its translation: CATALSDTQYF.

The rearrangement links TRBV27 to TRBJ2-7; D may be TRBD2 (5 bases). The CDR3 extends over 13 amino acids. The germline V gene encodes CDR1 MNHEY and CDR2 SMNVEV (reference sequence). Trimming removed 6 bases from V and 4 bases from J, with 13 bases in between. For the CDR3, the DNA is TGTGCCAGCAGCCCGAGCGGACGTTACGAGCAGTACTTC. It yields the protein CASSPSGRYEQYF.

The chain couples TRBV19 to TRBJ1-5; no firm D call. Looked up from germline, CDR1 is LNHDA and CDR2 is SQIVND (reference sequence). The CDR3 covers 13 residues. Trimming took 6 bases from V and 2 from J, leaving 8 bases between them. This CDR3 reads CASSPRGNQPQHF. DNA for the CDR3: TGTGCCAGTAGCCCCCGAGGCAATCAGCCCCAGCATTTT.

The chain couples TRBV9 to TRBJ1-1; no clear D. The germline V gene encodes CDR1 SGDLS and CDR2 YYNGEE. The CDR3 is 13 amino acids. V was cut by 0 bases and J by 2 bases, with 5 bases left in between. CDR3 nucleotide sequence: TGTGCCAGCAGCGTAGGGACTAACACTGAAGCTTTCTTT. As protein: CASSVGTNTEAFF.

The chain combines TRBV27 with TRBJ2-7, with a tentative D call TRBD2 (5 bases). This CDR3 is 15 amino acids long. The germline V gene encodes CDR1 MNHEY and CDR2 SMNVEV (reference sequence). Trimming removed 3 bases from V and 0 bases from J, with 12 bases in between. The CDR3 sequence is CASSFGGFSSYEQYF. CDR3 nucleotides: TGTGCCAGCAGTTTCGGCGGGTTCAGCTCCTACGAGCAGTACTTC.

On this clone: The sample carries other DNA sequences with the same CDR3. The chain recombines TRBV5-1 with TRBJ1-1, with a tentative D call TRBD1 (5 bases). In germline, CDR1 is SGHRS, CDR2 YFSETQ. The germline V and J ends were trimmed by 0 bases and 5 bases, with 14 bases remaining between them. The CDR3 length is 15 residues. This CDR3 reads CASSLEGPSSTEAFF. The CDR3 bases are TGCGCCAGCAGCTTGGAGGGACCCAGCTCTACTGAAGCTTTCTTT.

The chain carries TRBV7-2 and TRBJ2-7, with 8 bases fitting TRBD1. This CDR3 is built from 14 residues. V trimming: 5 bases; J trimming: 3 bases; junction bases outside the gene matches: 6. Germline V gene data show CDR1 as SGHTA and CDR2 as FQGNSA. The DNA for the CDR3 is TGTGCCAGCAGCGGCCGGGACAGGATCTACGAGCAGTACTTC. Translated: CASSGRDRIYEQYF.

V gene TRBV5-1 combines with J gene TRBJ1-2, with D possibly matching TRBD1 (6 bases). The V end was cut by 4 bases, the J end by 1 base, with 14 bases between. The CDR3 covers 15 residues. Looked up from germline, CDR1 is SGHRS and CDR2 is YFSETQ. CDR3 DNA: TGCGCCAGCAGCGAACTCACCAGGGGTAACTATGGCTACACCTTC. As protein: CASSELTRGNYGYTF.

The V call is TRBV5-5, the J call TRBJ2-5; D remains unclear. The CDR3 consists of 17 residues. V dropped 2 bases and J dropped 5 bases, with 22 bases sitting between them. CDR1 is SGHKS, CDR2 YYEKEE, per germline (reference sequence). CDR3 bases: TGTGCCAGCAGCTTTTTCTCCTCGTATCAGAGCGACGAGACCCAGTACTTC. It encodes CASSFFSSYQSDETQYF.

The chain links TRBV7-6 to TRBJ1-5, with D hard to call. The germline V and J ends were trimmed by 5 bases and 6 bases, with 11 bases remaining between them. The germline V gene encodes CDR1 SGHVS and CDR2 FNYEAQ. This CDR3 spans 13 amino acids. Here the CDR3 DNA reads TGTGCCAGCAGCCCGGGAAGGAGTCAGCCCCAGCATTTT. Translating gives CASSPGRSQPQHF. Based on the CDR3 plus reference TRBV7-6 and TRBJ1-5, the full variable domain is GAGVSQSPRYKVTKRGQDVALRCDPISGHVSLYWYRQALGQGPEFLTYFNYEAQQDKSGLPNDRFSAERPEGSISTLTIQRTEQRDSAMYRCASSPGRSQPQHFGDGTRLSIL.

The chain links TRBV25-1 to TRBJ1-4; no definite D call. With 1 base removed from V and 8 bases from J, the gap between germline ends came to 11 bases. The germline V gene encodes CDR1 MGHDK and CDR2 SYGVNS. The CDR3 is 14 residues long. This CDR3 reads CASSEFSGVEKLFF. The CDR3 DNA sequence: TGTGCCAGCAGTGAATTCAGCGGGGTAGAAAAACTGTTTTTT.

This chain joins TRBV6-5 and TRBJ1-1; D unclear. The CDR3 runs to 11 residues. V gave up 5 bases and J gave up 10 bases, with 11 bases separating them. In germline, CDR1 is MNHEY, CDR2 SVGAGI. The CDR3 sequence: CASSDFRGAFF. The CDR3 nucleotides read TGTGCCAGCAGTGATTTCCGAGGAGCTTTCTTT.

The CDR3, as DNA: TGTGCCAGCAGTCAAAGCGGGAGGTCCCTCTCCTACGAGCAGTACTTC. The encoded protein is CASSQSGRSLSYEQYF. The chain carries TRBV7-6 and TRBJ2-7; 9 nucleotides agree with TRBD2. With 6 bases clipped from V and 0 bases from J, the junction kept 9 bases outside the gene matches. The germline V gene has CDR1 SGHVS and CDR2 FNYEAQ. CDR3 length: 16 amino acids.

About this clone itself: The junction departs from germline at one end; a sequencing error may be responsible. The CDR3 loop is CAAGTGNTGELFF. The DNA for the CDR3 is TGCGCGGCCGGGACAGGGAACACCGGGGAGCTGTTTTTT. The chain has TRBV11-3 and TRBJ2-2; 8 positions match TRBD1. The length of the CDR3 is 13 residues. CDR1 and CDR2 (germline): SGHNT, YENEEA.

This clone has only a few counts. The chain joins TRBV9 to TRBJ2-5; 7 bases are shared with TRBD1. V dropped 5 bases and J dropped 4; count of bases not matched to a gene: 5. Germline CDR1 is SGDLS and CDR2 is YYNGEE. CDR3 length equals 13 residues. The CDR3 nucleotides are TGTGCCAGCAGTGACAGGGCGGGAGAGACCCAGTACTTC. Protein sequence: CASSDRAGETQYF.

V and J are TRBV5-1 and TRBJ2-1; D is perhaps TRBD2 (7 bases). The CDR3 covers 15 residues. The germline V gene has CDR1 SGHRS and CDR2 YFSETQ. The V and J ends lost 4 bases and 8 bases respectively, with 19 bases between them. CDR3 in DNA: TGCGCCAGCAGCCCGGGGGCGGGAGTTAGTTATGAGCAGTTCTTC. Its translation: CASSPGAGVSYEQFF.

The J gene is TRBJ1-5, the V gene TRBV28; D is unresolved. The ends were cut back, 6 bases at V and 6 bases at J, with 9 bases in the middle. The germline gives CDR1 MDHEN, CDR2 SYDVKM. This CDR3 is 12 amino acids long. CDR3 in DNA: TGTGCCAGCAGCCCAGTGGCTCAGCCCCAGCATTTT. It is translated as CASSPVAQPQHF.

The genes are TRBV29-1 and TRBJ2-4; D is undetermined. V lost 5 bases, J lost 0 bases, and 8 bases lay in between. Germline values: CDR1 SQVTM, CDR2 ANQGSEA. CDR3 size: 13 residues. The CDR3: CSVLQIAKNIQYF. CDR3 DNA: TGCAGCGTTCTACAGATAGCCAAAAACATTCAGTACTTC. Using reference TRBV29-1 and TRBJ2-4 for the parts outside the CDR3, the full variable domain is SAVISQKPSRDICQRGTSLTIQCQVDSQVTMMFWYRQQPGQSLTLIATANQGSEATYESGFVIDKFPISRPNLTFSTLTVSNMSPEDSSIYLCSVLQIAKNIQYFGAGTRLSVL.